The clone carrying this T cell receptor (beta chain) has a count of ten or more. Its antigen remains unknown. The germline V and J ends were trimmed by 4 bases and 5 bases, with 9 bases remaining between them. Per germline, CDR1 SGHVS and CDR2 FQNEAQ. The CDR3 totals 13 residues. This entry comes from a study of regulatory T cells in long-lasting Graves disease. Time point indicated: newly diagnosed GD, antithyroid drugs for less than 3 months. RNA isolated from PBMCs was used to make the TCR library. Graves' disease diagnosis followed American Thyroid Association guidelines. As a group, patients came from one endocrinology department in Xi'an, China. Peripheral blood, at about 9 milliliters, went into EDTA tubes. Study-wide findings and caveats: Persistent cases favored TRBV28, TRBJ1-2 and TRBJ2-5.

CDR3 regions were amplified by Arm-PCR using iRepertoire HTBI primers to build TCR beta libraries. MiXCR, applied by TCRdb to the multiplex PCR reads, yields one record per CDR3 protein. Counted here are about 460,000 distinct CDR3 sequences, less than 15% occurring once; the ten biggest clones make up roughly 15%. A further study also used this sample, focusing on T cells in Graves' hyperthyroidism and ophthalmopathy.

The source material was peripheral blood mononuclear cells (PBMCs), sampled at new diagnosis, from a patient treated with antithyroid drugs. This receptor was identified in a woman between 50 and 59 years old with Graves disease. The rearrangement uses TRBV7-8 and TRBJ1-5; D is unresolved. CDR3 sequence reads: CASSWGRDQPQHF. The CDR3 region has the DNA TGTGCCAGCAGCTGGGGTCGAGATCAGCCCCAGCATTTT.